Shown below are 8 T cell receptor beta chains from a single sample sequenced in a study of cytomegalovirus exposure and HLA in healthy donors. 13 Jbeta primers and 60 Vbeta primers were used for the PCR. The data were produced by immunoSEQ multiplex PCR, yet TCRdb's version contains in-frame clones alone and is incomplete. The sample shows roughly 110,000 clones, approximately 80% of them seen only once. The sequenced sample was PBMCs. All receptors come from a male donor in good health and CMV-seronegative.

The chain uses TRBV19 and TRBJ1-2; D gene ambiguous. CDR1 and CDR2 (germline): LNHDA, SQIVND (reference sequence). V was shortened by 3 bases and J by 2 bases, with 7 bases between the two germline ends. The CDR3 covers 13 residues. The CDR3 DNA reads as TGTGCCAGTAGTATCTACTACAACTATGGCTACACCTTC. This encodes CASSIYYNYGYTF.

In nucleotides, the CDR3 is TGTGCCAGCAGCTTAGGGGGACAGCCCGTAGAAGGCTACACCTTC. Translated, it gives CASSLGGQPVEGYTF. The chain uses TRBV7-9 and TRBJ1-2; 7 positions match TRBD1. CDR1 is SEHNR, CDR2 FQNEAQ, per germline (reference sequence). Trimming took 1 base from V and 8 from J; bases not matched to a gene: 10. The CDR3 has 15 amino acids.

This clone is a singleton in its sample. This sequence joins TRBV5-1 and TRBJ2-3, with a tentative D call TRBD1 (5 bases). This CDR3 contains 13 residues. Trimming removed 5 bases at V and 1 base at J, with 8 bases between. Germline V lookup: CDR1 SGHRS, CDR2 YFSETQ. The CDR3 here is CASRKGGTDTQYF. CDR3 DNA sequence: TGCGCCAGCAGGAAAGGGGGCACAGATACGCAGTATTTT.

The chain has TRBV2 and TRBJ2-1; 11 nucleotides line up with TRBD1. V dropped 6 bases and J dropped 4; count of bases not matched to a gene: 5. Germline V gene sequence: CDR1 SNHLY, CDR2 FYNNEI. The CDR3 runs to 15 residues. CDR3 region: CASRAGTGGYNEQFF. CDR3 DNA sequence: TGTGCCAGCAGGGCCGGGACAGGGGGTTACAATGAGCAGTTCTTC.

Notes on this clone: An end of the junction differs from the germline gene, which may be a read error. Written as DNA, the CDR3 is TGTGCCAGCGGCCAAGATCTTCTGGGGACAGCTCCCGACCTCGGGCGGGAGACCCAGTACTTC. Translation gives CASGQDLLGTAPDLGRETQYF. This chain joins TRBV4-2 and TRBJ2-5; TRBD1 agrees at 7 bases. The CDR3 totals 21 residues. Per germline, CDR1 LGHNA and CDR2 YNFKEQ.

In this sample, this clone turned up a few times. The chain recombines TRBV5-5 with TRBJ1-1; the D is unclear. Deletions cut 0 bases from V and 0 bases from J, with 12 bases between. The V gene's germline CDR1 is SGHKS and CDR2 YYEKEE (reference sequence). The CDR3 is 16 amino acids. The chain's CDR3 is CASSLANVRMNTEAFF. CDR3 bases: TGTGCCAGCAGCTTGGCTAATGTCCGAATGAACACTGAAGCTTTCTTT.

The V gene is TRBV27, the J gene TRBJ2-1; 7 bases agree with TRBD1. V trimming: 6 bases; J trimming: 4 bases; junction bases outside the gene matches: 6. The germline V gene has CDR1 MNHEY and CDR2 SMNVEV (reference sequence). The CDR3 is made up of 14 amino acids. The CDR3 nucleotides are TGTGCCAGCAGCCCGGGACAGCTTTACAATGAGCAGTTCTTC. It translates to CASSPGQLYNEQFF.

V is TRBV19 and J is TRBJ2-1; TRBD2 aligns across 13 bases. CDR1 and CDR2 (germline): LNHDA, SQIVND (reference sequence). Unmatched junction bases numbered 7, after V lost 4 bases and J lost 7 bases. There are 16 residues in the CDR3. CDR3 residues: CASSTGLAGVRNEQFF. CDR3 sequence (DNA): TGTGCCAGTAGTACCGGACTAGCGGGAGTTAGGAATGAGCAGTTCTTC.